The 7 T cell receptor beta chains below all came from one sample that was sequenced in a study of shared clonotypes between healthy human individuals. CD45RO-negative, CCR7-selected cells formed the naive CD8 fraction, which excluded terminally differentiated effector memory CD45RA+ cells. Measured with immunoSEQ multiplex PCR; TCRdb has only the in-frame clones, and not every one. The sample has about 1.9 million clones; 85% to 95% are singletons. Sequences were obtained from naive CD8+ T cells from PBMCs. Every receptor here comes from a man aged 18 to 29 in good health. Some clones in this sample may be carry-over from other donors' samples.

This clone came up once. The gene calls are TRBV27 and TRBJ2-7; the D gene is possibly TRBD2 (6 bases). The ends were cut back, 8 bases at V and 2 bases at J, with 10 bases in the middle. The CDR3 totals 12 residues. Germline V CDR1 and CDR2: MNHEY, SMNVEV (reference sequence). The CDR3 coding sequence is TGTGCCAGCCGGGACTTCACCTACGAGCAGTACTTC. Translating gives CASRDFTYEQYF.

This sequence joins TRBV28 and TRBJ1-4, with 7 bases that match TRBD1. J was trimmed by 0 bases and V by 6 bases; bases with no gene match: 4. Looked up from germline, CDR1 is MDHEN and CDR2 is SYDVKM. This CDR3 has 15 amino acids. The CDR3 DNA reads TGTGCCAGCAGGCGTGACAGGGCAACTAATGAAAAACTGTTTTTT. Protein product: CASRRDRATNEKLFF.

The chain uses TRBV6-5 and TRBJ1-1, with D hard to call. This CDR3 comprises 14 residues. The germline CDR1 and CDR2 sequences are MNHEY and SVGAGI. Trimming removed 0 bases from V and 7 bases from J, with 12 bases in between. CDR3: CASSYSEGGVEAFF. CDR3 bases: TGTGCCAGCAGTTACTCTGAGGGAGGTGTTGAAGCTTTCTTT.

This rearrangement joins TRBV28 to TRBJ2-7; 10 bases are a match to TRBD1. CDR1 is MDHEN and CDR2 is SYDVKM in the germline V gene. V shed 4 bases, J shed 1 base, and the junction held 4 bases outside the gene matches. The CDR3 sequence is 15 residues long. CDR3 in DNA: TGTGCCAGCAGTTCCCGGGACAGGGGTTCCTACGAGCAGTACTTC. This translates into CASSSRDRGSYEQYF.

This chain connects TRBV15 to TRBJ2-3, with 7 nucleotides matching TRBD2. J lost 2 bases, V lost 1 base, and 3 bases had no gene match. This CDR3 has 15 residues. From germline, CDR1 is LNHNV and CDR2 YYDKDF (reference sequence). CDR3 nucleotide sequence: TGTGCCACCAGCAGAGGTAGCGGGCTCACAGATACGCAGTATTTT. Amino acid sequence: CATSRGSGLTDTQYF.

Points on this clone: Within the sample, other DNA sequences also encode this same CDR3. This chain joins TRBV4-1 and TRBJ2-7, with a tentative D call TRBD2 (7 bases). Trimming removed 1 base at V and 7 bases at J, with 11 bases between. The CDR3 is 13 residues long. The germline V gene has CDR1 MGHRA and CDR2 YSYEKL. CDR3 DNA sequence: TGCGCCAGCAGCCAAGGGACTAGGGGGGAGCAGTACTTC. Protein product: CASSQGTRGEQYF.

The V gene is TRBV10-1, the J gene TRBJ2-3; 7 bases line up with TRBD2. The CDR3 length is 16 residues. V shed 0 bases and J 0 bases; nucleotides not matched to a gene: 3. The germline V gene encodes CDR1 WNHNN and CDR2 SYGVQD (reference sequence). CDR3: CASSESSGGSTDTQYF. The DNA of the CDR3 is TGCGCCAGCAGTGAGTCGTCCGGGGGGAGCACAGATACGCAGTATTTT.